This TCR beta chain was obtained from a study of blood T cell repertoires in COVID-19. The overall study: The United States, Italy and Spain were the sources of the acute and convalescent COVID-19 samples. The analysed material was cDNA or gDNA that came from T cells, B-cell-depleted T cells, or PBMCs.

Original methodology: Counts of nucleated cells, estimated from reference gene primer amplification, were obtained. Assay: immunoSEQ multiplex PCR; the TCRdb copy retains only in-frame clones and omits some. V, J and clone size are those of that table, while D and trimming were read from the DNA. Here the sample spans 150,000 to 180,000 clones, 75% to 85% being singletons. Sequencing input: peripheral blood. The sequence was obtained from a man in his 60s with acute or convalescent COVID-19.

CDR3 loop: CASSVTWGAGNTIYF. CDR3 DNA: TGTGCCAGCAGCGTGACGTGGGGAGCTGGAAACACCATATATTTT. The chain combines TRBV5-5 with TRBJ1-3; no firm D call. The CDR3 consists of 15 residues. Germline V gene data show CDR1 as SGHKS and CDR2 as YYEKEE (reference sequence). Trimming removed 4 bases from V and 2 bases from J, with 13 bases in between.